A single sample gave rise to the 27 T cell receptor beta chains below, sequenced in a study of beta chain features in type 1 diabetes. TCRB transcripts that were expressed got sequenced, as all of the isolated RNA had been reverse transcribed. Profiled with immunoSEQ multiplex PCR; TCRdb holds only in-frame clones, not every one. This sample yields roughly 240,000 clones, of which roughly 13% are seen a single time; around 0.03% belongs to the top ten. The specimen sequenced was naive CD4+ T cells from blood. The source of these receptors is a woman aged 40 to 50 in good health.

The chain couples TRBV7-6 to TRBJ1-2; 8 bases map to TRBD1. V lost 5 bases and J lost 7; bases outside the gene matches: 6. Looked up from germline, CDR1 is SGHVS and CDR2 is FNYEAQ. The CDR3 spans 13 residues. The CDR3 protein is CASSGDRGLGYTF. The CDR3 DNA reads as TGTGCCAGCAGCGGTGACAGGGGTCTTGGCTACACCTTC.

This clone was seen a handful of times. J is TRBJ1-1 and V is TRBV11-2; tentatively, D is TRBD1 (5 bases). The CDR3 consists of 12 residues. CDR1 SGHAT and CDR2 FQNNGV come from the germline V gene. Trimming shortened V by 5 bases and J by 11 bases, and 15 bases separated the two germline ends. The CDR3 sequence is CASSRGGSQAFF. In DNA form, the CDR3 reads TGTGCCAGCAGCCGGGGGGGTAGTCAGGCTTTCTTT.

In nucleotides, the CDR3 is TGTGCCACCAGCTCCCGGGGGGCCAGGGAGACCCAGTACTTC. Encoded protein: CATSSRGARETQYF. The V gene is TRBV15, the J gene TRBJ2-5; TRBD2 might be the D (7 bases). The CDR3 loop spans 14 amino acids. V lost 5 bases to trimming and J lost 5 bases, with 15 bases between them. Germline V CDR1 and CDR2: LNHNV, YYDKDF (reference sequence).

In this sample, this clone turned up a few times. The rearrangement joins TRBV7-9 to TRBJ2-2, with a possible D match to TRBD1 (6 bases). V was shortened by 3 bases and J by 3 bases, with 20 bases between the two germline ends. The CDR3 is 18 residues long. Germline assignment: CDR1 SEHNR and CDR2 FQNEAQ (reference sequence). The CDR3 DNA is TGTGCCAGCAGCTTTCCGGCAGGGGTTGTGGCGGACACCGGGGAGCTGTTTTTT. This sequence encodes CASSFPAGVVADTGELFF.

The rearrangement links TRBV6-1 to TRBJ1-1; a weak D match, TRBD1 (6 bases). The CDR3 runs 13 residues. The ends were cut back, 7 bases at V and 4 bases at J, with 13 bases in the middle. Germline V gene data show CDR1 as MNHNS and CDR2 as SASEGT. The CDR3 reads CASTPQGITEAFF. DNA for the CDR3: TGTGCCAGCACCCCACAGGGAATCACTGAAGCTTTCTTT.

The chain employs TRBV10-3 and TRBJ1-1; 10 nucleotides align to TRBD1. Germline-derived CDR1 and CDR2 are ENHRY and SYGVKD. CDR3 length: 15 amino acids. Germline trimming cut 3 bases from V and 4 bases from J; bases unmatched to any gene: 5. Here the CDR3 reads CAISDKGTGVTEAFF. The CDR3 DNA reads as TGTGCCATCAGTGATAAAGGGACAGGGGTCACTGAAGCTTTCTTT.

This sequence joins TRBV10-2 and TRBJ1-2; weak D call: TRBD1 (5 bases). The V gene's germline CDR1 is WSHSY and CDR2 SAAADI. The V end lost 3 bases, the J end lost 1 base, and 12 bases lay between the germline ends. The CDR3 sequence is 15 residues long. The CDR3 reads CASSDGAGHNYGYTF. The CDR3 DNA reads as TGCGCCAGCAGTGATGGGGCAGGGCATAACTATGGCTACACCTTC.

This clone was seen only a few times. This chain joins TRBV7-9 and TRBJ2-1; no clear D. V dropped 2 bases and J dropped 7 bases, with 6 bases sitting between them. The length of the CDR3 is 12 residues. Germline CDR1 and CDR2: SEHNR and FQNEAQ (reference sequence). The CDR3 loop is CASSLISNEQFF. CDR3 DNA: TGTGCCAGCAGCTTAATCTCGAATGAGCAGTTCTTC. The entire variable domain, with the rest obtained from reference TRBV7-9 and TRBJ2-1, is as follows: DTGVSQNPRHKITKRGQNVTFRCDPISEHNRLYWYRQTLGQGPEFLTYFQNEAQLEKSRLLSDRFSAERPKGSFSTLEIQRTEQGDSAMYLCASSLISNEQFFGPGTRLTVL.

The gene calls are TRBV9 and TRBJ2-6; D perhaps matches TRBD2 (6 bases). Germline lookup yields CDR1 SGDLS and CDR2 YYNGEE. The V end was cut by 4 bases, the J end by 1 base, with 12 bases between. The CDR3 is 16 residues long. In DNA, the CDR3 is TGTGCCAGCAGCCCCCGCGGGGTATCTGGGGCCAACGTCCTGACTTTC. It codes for CASSPRGVSGANVLTF.

This clone was picked up a small number of times. The chain carries TRBV5-1 and TRBJ1-4; possible D gene TRBD1, 5 bases. The V end lost 4 bases, the J end lost 0 bases, and 10 bases lay between the germline ends. This CDR3 comprises 15 residues. Germline CDR1 SGHRS, CDR2 YFSETQ. The CDR3 coding sequence is TGCGCCAGCAGCAGACAGCCTGCAACTAATGAAAAACTGTTTTTT. Residues: CASSRQPATNEKLFF.

This clone occurred a few times. The CDR3 region is CASSVDTGSSGNTIYF. The CDR3 nucleotides are TGTGCCAGCAGCGTAGATACTGGGAGCTCTGGAAACACCATATATTTT. This chain connects TRBV9 to TRBJ1-3; D gene ambiguous. CDR3 length: 16 amino acids. V gave up 0 bases and J gave up 0 bases, with 10 bases separating them. Per the germline V gene, CDR1 is SGDLS and CDR2 is YYNGEE.

This clone was detected only a few times. This chain joins TRBV11-2 and TRBJ2-7, with D perhaps matching TRBD2 (6 bases). The CDR3 runs 15 residues. V lost 4 bases and J lost 0, with 13 bases in between. Germline-derived CDR1 and CDR2 are SGHAT and FQNNGV. CDR3 DNA sequence: TGTGCCAGCAGCTCGAATTCCGGGAGCTCCTACGAGCAGTACTTC. It specifies CASSSNSGSSYEQYF. The entire variable domain, with the rest obtained from reference TRBV11-2 and TRBJ2-7, is as follows: EAGVAQSPRYKIIEKRQSVAFWCNPISGHATLYWYQQILGQGPKLLIQFQNNGVVDDSQLPKDRFSAERLKGVDSTLKIQPAKLEDSAVYLCASSSNSGSSYEQYFGPGTRLTVT.

The rearrangement joins TRBV7-6 to TRBJ1-5, with a possible D match to TRBD1 (6 bases). The germline CDR1 and CDR2 sequences are SGHVS and FNYEAQ. Trimming stripped 1 base from V and 9 bases from J, with 16 bases between. This CDR3 region has 15 residues. CDR3 region: CASSLGGQDQWPQHF. CDR3 nucleotides: TGTGCCAGCAGCTTAGGGGGGCAGGACCAGTGGCCCCAGCATTTT.

V gene TRBV5-1 combines with J gene TRBJ2-3, with 12 bases that match TRBD2. The CDR3 is made up of 16 amino acids. CDR1 is SGHRS and CDR2 is YFSETQ in the germline V gene. Trimming removed 5 bases from V and 5 bases from J; junction bases left unmatched: 9. CDR3 bases: TGCGCCAGCAGACTGGCACTAGCGGGGGGACAAGATACGCAGTATTTT. Encoded protein: CASRLALAGGQDTQYF.

This chain connects TRBV5-8 to TRBJ1-4, with D perhaps TRBD1 (6 bases). Trimming stripped 4 bases from V and 0 bases from J, with 10 bases between. Germline assignment: CDR1 SGHTS and CDR2 YDEGEE. CDR3 length: 15 amino acids. Here the CDR3 reads CASSAWTATNEKLFF. The CDR3, as DNA: TGTGCCAGCAGCGCGTGGACAGCAACTAATGAAAAACTGTTTTTT.

The chain is built from TRBV5-1 and TRBJ2-3; 9 positions match TRBD2. J lost 4 bases, V lost 3 bases, and 15 bases had no gene match. The CDR3 loop spans 18 amino acids. Germline V gene lookup returns CDR1 SGHRS and CDR2 YFSETQ. Here the CDR3 DNA reads TGCGCCAGCAGCTCAACCGGGACTAGCACTCCACACCCAGATACGCAGTATTTT. Encoded protein: CASSSTGTSTPHPDTQYF.

This clone was picked up a small number of times. This chain links TRBV19 with TRBJ2-7, with TRBD1 matching 8 bases. The CDR3 spans 14 residues. The J segment lost 5 bases and the V segment lost 3 bases, leaving 6 bases of the junction unmatched. Per the germline V gene, CDR1 is LNHDA and CDR2 is SQIVND (reference sequence). CDR3 residues: CASSIQGAGDEQYF. CDR3 DNA: TGTGCCAGTAGTATCCAGGGGGCTGGGGACGAGCAGTACTTC.

The chain has TRBV7-9 and TRBJ1-2; D perhaps matches TRBD1 (6 bases). The CDR3 spans 12 residues. In germline, CDR1 is SEHNR, CDR2 FQNEAQ (reference sequence). V was cut by 5 bases and J by 9 bases, with 13 bases left in between. CDR3 loop: CASSIGGERYTF. For the CDR3, the DNA is TGTGCCAGCAGCATAGGGGGGGAACGCTACACCTTC.

The J gene is TRBJ2-1, the V gene TRBV12-5; TRBD1 matches 10 bases. V lost 5 bases, J lost 9 bases, and 10 bases stayed unmatched. Germline-derived CDR1 and CDR2 are LGHNT and FRNRAP. The CDR3 consists of 15 residues. CDR3 sequence reads: CASGHRQGATGEQFF. The CDR3 DNA sequence: TGTGCTAGTGGTCACCGACAGGGGGCCACGGGTGAGCAGTTCTTC. Filled out from reference TRBV12-5 and TRBJ2-1, the complete variable domain reads DARVTQTPRHKVTEMGQEVTMRCQPILGHNTVFWYRQTMMQGLELLAYFRNRAPLDDSGMPKDRFSAEMPDATLATLKIQPSEPRDSAVYFCASGHRQGATGEQFFGPGTRLTVL.

The chain uses TRBV7-2 and TRBJ1-1; weak D call: TRBD1 (6 bases). The CDR3 length is 13 residues. Trimming removed 7 bases at V and 3 bases at J, with 12 bases between. Germline CDR1 is SGHTA and CDR2 is FQGNSA. Here the CDR3 DNA reads TGTGCCAGCACACGGGACACTTACACTGAAGCTTTCTTT. Its protein is CASTRDTYTEAFF.

The chain has TRBV4-1 and TRBJ1-1, with 8 bases that match TRBD1. This CDR3 comprises 14 residues. The germline V gene has CDR1 MGHRA and CDR2 YSYEKL. J lost 4 bases, V lost 0 bases, and 1 base had no gene match. The CDR3 is CASSQDRGLTEAFF. The CDR3, as DNA: TGCGCCAGCAGCCAAGACAGGGGGCTCACTGAAGCTTTCTTT.

This sequence joins TRBV18 and TRBJ2-2, with TRBD2 matching over 7 bases. CDR1 and CDR2 (germline): KGHSH, LQKENI. The V segment lost 1 base and the J segment 1 base; nucleotides outside the gene matches: 12. The CDR3 runs to 19 residues. CDR3 loop: CASSPLGTNVLRNTGELFF. CDR3 bases: TGTGCCAGCTCACCACTCGGGACTAACGTTTTAAGGAACACCGGGGAGCTGTTTTTT.

This clone has a handful of counts. V is TRBV10-3 and J is TRBJ2-7; 9 bases agree with TRBD1. CDR1 is ENHRY and CDR2 is SYGVKD in the germline V gene. CDR3 size: 13 residues. V trimming: 6 bases; J trimming: 5 bases; junction bases outside the gene matches: 5. This chain's CDR3 is CAIRPRDRDEQYF. CDR3 nucleotide sequence: TGTGCCATCAGGCCCCGGGACAGGGACGAGCAGTACTTC.

The chain is built from TRBV7-6 and TRBJ1-4, with no clear D. Trimming took off 5 bases at V and 4 bases at J, with 14 bases between the two ends. This CDR3 region has 15 residues. Germline V gene sequence: CDR1 SGHVS, CDR2 FNYEAQ. The CDR3 loop reads CASSPAGRSNEKLFF. The CDR3 bases are TGTGCCAGCAGCCCTGCGGGCAGGAGTAATGAAAAACTGTTTTTT.

This clone showed up just a few times. The junction departs from the called germline gene at one end, perhaps through a read error. This rearrangement joins TRBV6-6 to TRBJ2-3; 10 nucleotides line up with TRBD2. The V gene's germline CDR1 is MNHNY and CDR2 SVGAGI (reference sequence). This CDR3 has 14 amino acids. Written as DNA, the CDR3 is TGTGCCAGCAGAGCGGGGGGGGCTGTAGATATGCAGTATTTT. Its protein is CASRAGGAVDMQYF.

The chain uses TRBV2 and TRBJ2-1; 10 bases fit TRBD2. Trimming cost V 8 bases and J 3 bases; bases outside gene matches: 4. The CDR3 sequence is 14 residues long. Germline CDR1 SNHLY, CDR2 FYNNEI. The CDR3, as DNA: TGTGCCAGCCTTGAGCGGGGGGGCTACAATGAGCAGTTCTTC. Translated: CASLERGGYNEQFF.

The chain carries TRBV30 and TRBJ2-3; D is undetermined. Trimming took 0 bases from V and 6 from J, leaving 13 bases between them. CDR3 length: 14 amino acids. CDR1 GTSNPN and CDR2 SVGIG come from the germline V gene (reference sequence). CDR3: CAWSVRGGADTQYF. DNA for the CDR3: TGTGCCTGGAGTGTACGTGGCGGCGCGGATACGCAGTATTTT.